The sample holds a few counts of the clone carrying this TCR beta chain. This CDR3 contains 20 residues. V dropped 4 bases and J dropped 0; count of bases not matched to a gene: 12. TCRdb passed the RT-PCR reads through MiXCR, listing each CDR3 protein once. The repertoire includes roughly 790,000 distinct CDR3 sequences, 20% to 25% of them detected once, and roughly a tenth sits in the top ten. This entry belongs to a study of response to subunit inactivated influenza vaccine. The chain couples TRBV12-3 or TRBV12-4 to TRBJ2-1; 13 bases are shared with TRBD2. The TCR comes from a man in his fifties who received an inactivated influenza vaccine. The material sequenced was PBMCs from blood, taken 5 days after vaccination. CDR3 bases: TGTGCCAGCAGTTCCAATGGGGGGAGGACTAGCGGGAGCTCCTACAATGAGCAGTTCTTC. The encoded protein is CASSSNGGRTSGSSYNEQFF.